The source of this T cell receptor beta chain is a study of regulatory T cells in long-lasting Graves disease. Study-level findings and limits: Lower TCR diversity characterized persistent Graves' patients relative to newly diagnosed patients.

Germline V CDR1 and CDR2: SGHTA, FQGTGA. CDR3 length equals 16 residues. The ends were cut back, 6 bases at V and 4 bases at J, with 18 bases in the middle. This sample's time point: newly diagnosed GD, antithyroid drugs for less than 3 months. Extracted RNA from PBMCs served as the source of the TCR library. This clonotype came up many times. What it recognizes is unknown. Arm-PCR of CDR3 regions with iRepertoire HTBI primers generated TCR beta libraries. Via MiXCR, TCRdb re-called the multiplex PCR reads, giving one row per CDR3 protein. The repertoire holds a few hundred thousand distinct CDR3 sequences, with approximately 15% as singletons. These data were likewise used in another study, on T cells in Graves' hyperthyroidism and ophthalmopathy. As that report states: For Graves' hyperthyroidism to be stable, ophthalmopathy could not progress within 18 months. Each patient was aged 18 to 65 and had newly diagnosed hyperthyroidism of under 2 months' duration. A 13 V-J model separated ophthalmopathy from stable hyperthyroidism.

The rearrangement joins TRBV7-3 to TRBJ2-2; unclear D gene. The sequencing here drew on peripheral blood mononuclear cells (PBMCs), taken at new diagnosis, from a patient treated with antithyroid drugs. The receptor's source is a woman aged 50 to 60 with Graves disease. CDR3 nucleotide sequence: TGTGCCAGCAGTTCCTCGACACCTTCGGTCACCGGGGAGCTGTTTTTT. It yields the protein CASSSSTPSVTGELFF.